This TCR beta chain appears in the sequencing data of a study of cytomegalovirus exposure and HLA in healthy donors. The germline V and J ends were trimmed by 3 bases and 4 bases, with 21 bases remaining between them. The CDR3 contains 17 residues. The germline V gene encodes CDR1 MNHGY and CDR2 SVAAGI. Regarding the study as a whole: Immune exposure data for these donors was limited to CMV serostatus. A later analysis found that most CMV-associated TCR beta chains appeared HLA-restricted. A later analysis revealed that TCR association rates differed between HLA loci, peaking at DRB1 and bottoming out at HLA-C.

On this clone: Its antigen is not known.

Though probably carrying unrecorded immune exposures, donors were nominally healthy at sampling. The PCR made use of 60 Vbeta and 13 Jbeta primers. Clones were sequenced by immunoSEQ multiplex PCR, and TCRdb holds only the in-frame ones, with some missing. This sample has some 150,000 clones, with approximately 79% found just once. This clonotype was sampled from a man aged 55 to 69 in good health and CMV-seronegative. The chain carries TRBV6-9 and TRBJ1-1; possible D gene TRBD1, 6 bases. The specimen sequenced was PBMCs. The CDR3 DNA reads TGTGCCAGCAGTTACCCGGTGGGGGCGGAAAGGGTCACTGAAGCTTTCTTT. The encoded protein is CASSYPVGAERVTEAFF.